Sequencing of this T cell receptor beta chain was carried out in a study of CD4 T cells in relation to SARS-CoV-2 and coronaviruses. The CDR3 runs to 14 residues. V was clipped by 7 bases and J by 7 bases, with 15 bases between them. The V gene's germline CDR1 is SGDLS and CDR2 YYNGEE. The unexposed donors gave CD4+ T cells in about 2010-2019, prior to COVID-19. The cells were cultured for approximately 10 days before CD4+ T cells were isolated. Approximately 2 million PBMCs per well were cultured with about 9.4 IU/ml IL-2. Turning to this clone: Its cognate antigen is unknown.

The protocol was immunoSEQ multiplex PCR, while the TCRdb copy is restricted to in-frame clones and leaves out a portion. The sample holds roughly 28,000 clones; 73% are singletons and the top ten take roughly a fifth. Sample: CD4+ T cells from PBMCs, cultured in vitro. The rearrangement links TRBV9 to TRBJ1-6, with D uncertain. The TCR originated in a human donor in good health. DNA for the CDR3: TGTGCCAGCGGGCTGGACCGCATAAATTCACCCCTCCACTTT. Encoded protein: CASGLDRINSPLHF.